This TCR beta chain was documented in a study of blood T cell repertoires in COVID-19. Study-level information: The samples span acute and convalescent COVID-19 from the United States, Italy and Spain. PBMCs, B-cell-depleted T cells, or T cells provided the cDNA or gDNA that made up the material.

This clone was counted a few times. In the original workflow: The authors estimated nucleated cell counts from reference gene primer amplification. Sequencing used immunoSEQ multiplex PCR; TCRdb keeps in-frame clones, though not all of them. V and J calls plus clone size are reproduced from that table; the DNA served to infer D and trimming. The table shows 75,000 to 100,000 clones, with around 80% occurring only once. The sequence derives from a man aged 50-59 years with active or convalescent COVID-19. The specimen sequenced was peripheral blood.

This CDR3 is CASNPNEGRNIEQFF. The CDR3 nucleotides are TGTGCCAGCAATCCTAATGAGGGTCGCAATATTGAGCAGTTCTTC. The chain joins TRBV28 to TRBJ2-1, with a weak D call TRBD2 (5 bases). CDR3 length: 15 residues. Germline V gene sequence: CDR1 MDHEN, CDR2 SYDVKM. V lost 7 bases and J lost 9, with 22 bases in between.